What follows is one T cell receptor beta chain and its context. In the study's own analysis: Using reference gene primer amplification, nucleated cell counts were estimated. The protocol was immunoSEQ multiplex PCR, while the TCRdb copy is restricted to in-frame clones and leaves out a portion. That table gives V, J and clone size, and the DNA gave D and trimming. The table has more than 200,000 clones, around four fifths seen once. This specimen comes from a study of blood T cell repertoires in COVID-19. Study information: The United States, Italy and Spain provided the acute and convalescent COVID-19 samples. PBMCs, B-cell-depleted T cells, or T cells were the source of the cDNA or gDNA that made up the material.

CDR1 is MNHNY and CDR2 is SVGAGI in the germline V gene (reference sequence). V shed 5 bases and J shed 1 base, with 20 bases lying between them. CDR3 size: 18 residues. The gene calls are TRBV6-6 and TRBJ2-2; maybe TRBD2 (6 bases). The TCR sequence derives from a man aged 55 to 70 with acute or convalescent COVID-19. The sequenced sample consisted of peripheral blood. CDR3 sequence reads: CASSPRPETRENTGELFF. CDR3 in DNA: TGTGCCAGCAGTCCTCGACCGGAGACTAGAGAGAACACCGGGGAGCTGTTTTTT.